One sample yielded the 19 T cell receptor beta chains listed below, sequenced in a study of CD8+CD57+ T cells in acquired aplastic anemia. Template material for TCR beta VDJ and CDR3 profiling consisted of genomic DNA. TCRdb re-derived calls from the reads in MiXCR, one entry per CDR3 protein. The sample lists 90,000 to 150,000 distinct CDR3 sequences, under 60% occurring once. In patients chosen for sequencing, flow cytometry had shown CD8+CD57+ cell expansion. The sequenced material came from sorted CD4+, CD8+, or CD8+CD57+ T cells (not recorded which) from PBMCs. The receptors stem from a human donor with aplastic anemia.

V and J are TRBV7-8 and TRBJ1-1, with 9 bases matching TRBD1. The CDR3 runs to 12 residues. In germline, CDR1 is SGHVS, CDR2 FQNEAQ. Unmatched junction bases numbered 0, after V lost 6 bases and J lost 4 bases. The CDR3, as DNA: TGTGCCAGCAGGACAGGGGGCACTGAAGCTTTCTTT. Translating gives CASRTGGTEAFF.

This clonotype has ten or more counts. The rearrangement uses TRBV7-6 and TRBJ2-3, with 10 nucleotides matching TRBD2. CDR1 SGHVS and CDR2 FNYEAQ come from the germline V gene. The CDR3 consists of 16 residues. J lost 0 bases, V lost 1 base, and 1 base had no gene match. CDR3 region: CASSLELAGSTDTQYF. CDR3 DNA sequence: TGTGCCAGCAGCTTAGAACTAGCGGGAAGCACAGATACGCAGTATTTT.

This rearrangement joins TRBV19 to TRBJ2-3; 10 bases are shared with TRBD2. The CDR3 length is 15 residues. CDR1 and CDR2 (germline): LNHDA, SQIVND (reference sequence). The V gene end was trimmed by 4 bases and the J gene end by 2 bases; junction bases not matched to a gene: 3. The CDR3 DNA reads as TGTGCCAGTAGTAACGGACTAGCGGACACAGATACGCAGTATTTT. This translates into CASSNGLADTDTQYF.

Remarks on this clonotype: Here the CDR3 omits its conserved ending phenylalanine or tryptophan, so a read error is the likely source. This chain connects TRBV10-3 to TRBJ1-1; D ambiguous. The CDR3 contains 13 residues. Germline-derived CDR1 and CDR2 are ENHRY and SYGVKD. The V end lost 3 bases, the J end lost 3 bases, and 8 bases lay between the germline ends. Here the CDR3 DNA reads TGTGCCATCAGTGACGTCGGGCACACTGAAGCTTTCCTT. It specifies CAISDVGHTEAFL.

The V gene is TRBV15, the J gene TRBJ2-1; maybe TRBD2 (5 bases). CDR1 is LNHNV and CDR2 is YYDKDF in the germline V gene (reference sequence). The CDR3 contains 12 residues. Trimming took 3 bases from V and 9 from J, leaving 9 bases between them. The CDR3 here is CATSSERGEQFF. CDR3 DNA sequence: TGTGCCACCAGCAGTGAACGGGGTGAGCAGTTCTTC.

This chain connects TRBV5-1 to TRBJ2-1, with 7 positions matching TRBD1. Germline assignment: CDR1 SGHRS and CDR2 YFSETQ. The CDR3 is 13 amino acids. The J segment lost 7 bases and the V segment lost 4 bases, leaving 5 bases of the junction unmatched. This CDR3 reads CASSHAQGNEQFF. CDR3 in DNA: TGCGCCAGCAGCCATGCACAGGGGAATGAGCAGTTCTTC.

The chain carries TRBV29-1 and TRBJ1-2; 9 bases are a match to TRBD1. The CDR3 loop spans 14 amino acids. From germline, CDR1 is SQVTM and CDR2 ANQGSEA. The V segment lost 0 bases and the J segment 6 bases; nucleotides outside the gene matches: 5. The CDR3 protein is CSVEDNRGRHGYTF. CDR3 DNA sequence: TGCAGCGTTGAAGATAACAGGGGGCGTCATGGCTACACCTTC.

The CDR3 loop is CASTGLVAETQYF. In DNA form, the CDR3 reads TGTGCCAGCACCGGACTAGTGGCAGAGACCCAGTACTTC. The chain combines TRBV2 with TRBJ2-5, with TRBD2 identical over 7 bases. V lost 7 bases to trimming and J lost 4 bases; unmatched junction nucleotides: 6. CDR1 is SNHLY, CDR2 FYNNEI, per germline. The length of the CDR3 is 13 residues.

The rearrangement joins TRBV2 to TRBJ2-5; D unclear. From germline, CDR1 is SNHLY and CDR2 FYNNEI. The CDR3 covers 14 residues. The ends were cut back, 6 bases at V and 4 bases at J, with 15 bases in the middle. The CDR3 nucleotides are TGTGCCAGCAGGTATTCTGGGCTAGTAGAGACCCAGTACTTC. Translated: CASRYSGLVETQYF.

The chain carries TRBV10-2 and TRBJ2-2; weak D call: TRBD1 (5 bases). V shed 7 bases and J shed 6 bases, with 9 bases lying between them. Germline V CDR1 and CDR2: WSHSY, SAAADI. The CDR3 spans 12 residues. The CDR3 bases are TGCGCCAGCACAACAGGTCCCGGGGAGCTGTTTTTT. Amino acid sequence: CASTTGPGELFF.

This chain connects TRBV9 to TRBJ2-5; D not resolved. CDR1 SGDLS and CDR2 YYNGEE come from the germline V gene. Between the trimmed V and J ends, which lost 6 bases and 2 bases, there was a span of 11 bases. The CDR3 totals 13 residues. In DNA, the CDR3 is TGTGCCAGCACCTACCGGTGGCAAGAGACCCAGTACTTC. It translates to CASTYRWQETQYF.

This clonotype was seen at least ten times. The J gene is TRBJ1-1, the V gene TRBV5-1; 8 bases are a match to TRBD1. With V trimmed by 4 bases and J by 2 bases, 7 bases remained unmatched. The CDR3 runs to 15 residues. CDR1 SGHRS and CDR2 YFSETQ come from the germline V gene. CDR3 bases: TGCGCCAGCAGCCTGAGGACAGGGCGAAACACTGAAGCTTTCTTT. It encodes CASSLRTGRNTEAFF.

The genes are TRBV10-1 and TRBJ2-1; possible D gene TRBD2, 6 bases. This CDR3 is built from 13 residues. Germline V gene sequence: CDR1 WNHNN, CDR2 SYGVQD (reference sequence). This CDR3 is CAVQRASSDEQFF. CDR3 in DNA: TGCGCAGTCCAGCGGGCTAGCAGCGATGAGCAGTTCTTC.

This clonotype was observed a few times. This chain links TRBV7-2 with TRBJ1-2, with no clear D. The CDR3 is 14 residues long. V dropped 1 base and J dropped 7 bases, with 13 bases sitting between them. Per the germline V gene, CDR1 is SGHTA and CDR2 is FQGNSA. Here the CDR3 DNA reads TGTGCCAGCAGCTTAGGGGGATTATTGGGTGGCTACACCTTC. As protein: CASSLGGLLGGYTF.

This clonotype was detected a few times. The chain employs TRBV25-1 and TRBJ2-3, with TRBD2 matching over 14 bases. This CDR3 is 16 amino acids long. The junction had 5 bases not matched to a gene; V was cut back by 4 bases and J by 5 bases. CDR1 is MGHDK and CDR2 is SYGVNS in the germline V gene. CDR3 in DNA: TGTGCCAGCAGTGCGACTAGCGGGAGGGCAAGAGATACGCAGTATTTT. This gives the protein CASSATSGRARDTQYF.

This clonotype turned up a few times. J is TRBJ2-7 and V is TRBV19; 7 bases line up with TRBD2. CDR1 is LNHDA and CDR2 is SQIVND in the germline V gene (reference sequence). This CDR3 is built from 14 residues. J was trimmed by 2 bases and V by 3 bases; bases with no gene match: 4. DNA for the CDR3: TGTGCCAGTAGTATCGGGGGGTCCACCTACGAGCAGTACTTC. This gives the protein CASSIGGSTYEQYF.

This clonotype has at least ten counts. The V and J genes are TRBV20-1 and TRBJ1-6, with D perhaps TRBD1 (6 bases). The CDR3 has 14 residues. Trimming removed 1 base at V and 7 bases at J, with 11 bases between. Germline assignment: CDR1 DFQATT and CDR2 SNEGSKA (reference sequence). Here the CDR3 DNA reads TGCAGTGCTAGAGCCCCGGACAGAAATTCACCCCTCCACTTT. Its protein is CSARAPDRNSPLHF.

This clonotype turned up a few times. V usage is TRBV6-1 and J usage is TRBJ2-7; the D gene is possibly TRBD1 (5 bases). This CDR3 is built from 14 residues. In germline, CDR1 is MNHNS, CDR2 SASEGT. V was clipped by 9 bases and J by 3 bases, with 18 bases between them. The CDR3 bases are TGTGCCAGTAAAACGGACAAAACGGTCTACGAGCAGTACTTC. It translates to CASKTDKTVYEQYF.

This clonotype was seen just once. J is TRBJ1-1 and V is TRBV29-1, with a possible D match to TRBD1 (6 bases). With 3 bases removed from V and 1 base from J, the gap between germline ends came to 12 bases. In germline, CDR1 is SQVTM, CDR2 ANQGSEA. The CDR3 totals 14 residues. The CDR3 bases are TGCAGCGTTGACCCGAGGGGGGCGAACACTGAAGCTTTCTTT. Translating it yields CSVDPRGANTEAFF.